These 25 T cell receptor beta chains share one sample of origin, sequenced in a study of OX40 agonist ivuxolimab in advanced cancers. Receptor amplification or capture employed the immunoSEQ multiplex PCR assay. The source is immuneACCESS, and TCRdb retained only in-frame sequences with V and J called. Part of the clones is not carried over; for the studies checked, unresolved V genes explain less than half of this, and the remainder is unexplained. The sample profile shows tens of thousands of clones; roughly 86% of them were found once. Of the sample, approximately 0.63% falls within the top ten clones. The sample consisted of CD4+ or CD8+ T cells sorted from blood, taken in a trial of the OX40 agonist ivuxolimab. All receptors derive from an adult with an advanced solid tumor such as melanoma, head and neck, liver or kidney cancer.

The chain is built from TRBV28 and TRBJ1-2, with D hard to call. The CDR3 length is 14 residues. Germline assignment: CDR1 MDHEN and CDR2 SYDVKM. The V and J ends lost 3 bases and 4 bases respectively, with 12 bases between them. The CDR3 nucleotides are TGTGCCAGCAGTTTGTCTGCCAGAACCTATGGCTACACCTTC. It yields the protein CASSLSARTYGYTF.

V usage is TRBV5-1 and J usage is TRBJ2-3, with D possibly matching TRBD2 (5 bases). Germline V gives CDR1 SGHRS, CDR2 YFSETQ. The CDR3 totals 14 residues. Trimming left V 6 bases short and J 3 bases short, with 14 bases between. The CDR3 region is CASTSGSVTDTQYF. Here the CDR3 DNA reads TGCGCCAGCACCTCAGGTAGCGTAACAGATACGCAGTATTTT.

This clone was seen a handful of times. The chain joins TRBV10-3 to TRBJ1-1, with 10 bases matching TRBD1. Trimming cost V 4 bases and J 5 bases; bases outside gene matches: 4. The germline CDR1 and CDR2 sequences are ENHRY and SYGVKD. The CDR3 extends over 14 amino acids. The CDR3 DNA reads as TGTGCCATCAGTGCTGGGGGACAGGGGACTGAAGCTTTCTTT. Translation: CAISAGGQGTEAFF.

This chain's CDR3 is CASSYSRQPLGGEQYF. CDR3 DNA sequence: TGTGCCAGCAGTTACTCAAGACAGCCTTTGGGAGGGGAGCAGTACTTC. The chain links TRBV6-5 to TRBJ2-7, with 7 bases matching TRBD2. Per the germline V gene, CDR1 is MNHEY and CDR2 is SVGAGI. Trimming removed 0 bases from V and 7 bases from J; junction bases left unmatched: 12. This CDR3 is 16 amino acids long.

This chain uses TRBV28 with TRBJ1-2, with TRBD1 as a possible D gene (5 bases). CDR1 is MDHEN and CDR2 is SYDVKM in the germline V gene. Trimming cost V 7 bases and J 5 bases, with 17 bases left between them. The CDR3 runs 14 residues. The DNA for the CDR3 is TGTGCCAGCAAACGCTCGACAGCAATTTATGGCTACACCTTC. Its protein product is CASKRSTAIYGYTF.

The CDR3 DNA reads as TGTGCCAGCAGGGCGGATAGCTCCTACAATGAGCAGTTCTTC. Translated, it gives CASRADSSYNEQFF. The chain joins TRBV7-9 to TRBJ2-1; D is unclear. Germline V CDR1 and CDR2: SEHNR, FQNEAQ (reference sequence). The V gene lost 6 bases and the J gene lost 0 bases, with 9 bases spanning the gap. The CDR3 has 14 amino acids.

CDR3 nucleotide sequence: TGTGCCAGCAGCTCAGGTCGGGCAGGGGGCGGTCAGCCCCAGCATTTT. Its translation: CASSSGRAGGGQPQHF. The V and J genes are TRBV7-2 and TRBJ1-5, with 8 nucleotides matching TRBD1. Germline CDR1 SGHTA, CDR2 FQGNSA. The trim removed 4 bases at V and 6 bases at J, leaving 11 bases unmatched. This CDR3 has 16 residues.

The gene calls are TRBV9 and TRBJ1-1, with TRBD1 matching over 7 bases. This CDR3 spans 15 amino acids. CDR1 SGDLS and CDR2 YYNGEE come from the germline V gene. The junction had 3 bases not matched to a gene; V was cut back by 0 bases and J by 1 base. The CDR3 bases are TGTGCCAGCAGCGTAGTGGGGACAGCGAACACTGAAGCTTTCTTT. Encoded protein: CASSVVGTANTEAFF.

V gene TRBV6-5 combines with J gene TRBJ2-7; D remains ambiguous. With 2 bases removed from V and 7 bases from J, the gap between germline ends came to 9 bases. The CDR3 contains 12 residues. From germline, CDR1 is MNHEY and CDR2 SVGAGI. The CDR3 reads CASSYSVGEQYF. As DNA, the CDR3 is TGTGCCAGCAGTTACAGTGTTGGGGAGCAGTACTTC.

The chain couples TRBV4-1 to TRBJ2-1, with TRBD2 matching over 9 bases. The CDR3 is made up of 15 amino acids. The germline V gene encodes CDR1 MGHRA and CDR2 YSYEKL. J gave up 5 bases and V 2 bases, and 4 bases lay outside the gene matches. CDR3: CASSQPGLADNEQFF. The CDR3 nucleotides read TGCGCCAGCAGCCAACCGGGACTAGCTGACAATGAGCAGTTCTTC.

This clone was found a few times. The V gene is TRBV18, the J gene TRBJ2-6; the D gene is possibly TRBD2 (6 bases). Germline V gene data show CDR1 as KGHSH and CDR2 as LQKENI. V lost 2 bases and J 3 bases, leaving 11 bases between the germline ends. The CDR3 runs 16 residues. For the CDR3, the DNA is TGTGCCAGCTCACCAGGGCTAGCGAGTGGGGCCAACGTCCTGACTTTC. This encodes CASSPGLASGANVLTF. The variable domain in full, with the rest retrieved from reference TRBV18 and TRBJ2-6, is NAGVMQNPRHLVRRRGQEARLRCSPMKGHSHVYWYRQLPEEGLKFMVYLQKENIIDESGMPKERFSAEFPKEGPSILRIQQVVRGDSAAYFCASSPGLASGANVLTFGAGSRLTVL.

The chain recombines TRBV6-6 with TRBJ2-7; D may be TRBD1 (5 bases). Germline CDR1 is MNHNY and CDR2 is SVGAGI (reference sequence). The CDR3 contains 13 residues. Deletions cut 2 bases from V and 3 bases from J, with 8 bases between. The CDR3 DNA follows: TGTGCCAGCAGTTACCGACAGTACTACGAGCAGTACTTC. It encodes CASSYRQYYEQYF.

The chain couples TRBV2 to TRBJ1-5; D is perhaps TRBD1 (6 bases). This CDR3 contains 15 residues. Per germline, CDR1 SNHLY and CDR2 FYNNEI. With 0 bases removed from V and 3 bases from J, the gap between germline ends came to 9 bases. CDR3 in amino acids: CASSEARGNNQPQHF. Here the CDR3 DNA reads TGTGCCAGCAGTGAAGCAAGGGGGAACAATCAGCCCCAGCATTTT.

The CDR3 sequence is CATSGLLGYTGELFF. Here the CDR3 DNA reads TGTGCCACCAGCGGATTACTTGGGTATACCGGGGAGCTGTTTTTT. The gene calls are TRBV15 and TRBJ2-2; D is unresolved. Trimming removed 5 bases at V and 5 bases at J, with 15 bases between. Per germline, CDR1 LNHNV and CDR2 YYDKDF (reference sequence). The CDR3 is 15 amino acids.

This clone came up once. V usage is TRBV5-1 and J usage is TRBJ1-2, with D possibly TRBD1 on 5 matching bases. V lost 2 bases to trimming and J lost 6 bases, with 17 bases between them. CDR3 size: 15 residues. The V gene's germline CDR1 is SGHRS and CDR2 YFSETQ. The CDR3 sequence: CASSFGGQGGDGYTF. CDR3 bases: TGCGCCAGCAGCTTCGGCGGGCAGGGTGGGGATGGCTACACCTTC.

J is TRBJ2-2 and V is TRBV18, with D possibly being TRBD1 or TRBD2 (5 bases each). The V and J ends lost 3 bases and 1 base respectively, with 9 bases between them. Germline V gene sequence: CDR1 KGHSH, CDR2 LQKENI. This CDR3 is 15 amino acids long. CDR3 residues: CASSPGTGNTGELFF. DNA for the CDR3: TGTGCCAGCTCACCCGGGACGGGGAACACCGGGGAGCTGTTTTTT.

This chain uses TRBV5-1 with TRBJ2-7, with a tentative D call TRBD1 (6 bases). V shed 0 bases and J shed 7 bases, with 17 bases lying between them. The CDR3 is 15 amino acids. From germline, CDR1 is SGHRS and CDR2 YFSETQ. CDR3 nucleotide sequence: TGCGCCAGCAGCTTGGTCGCGACGGGACAAGGGGAGCAGTACTTC. It specifies CASSLVATGQGEQYF.

The J gene is TRBJ2-7, the V gene TRBV5-1; D is uncertain. Between the trimmed V and J ends, which lost 4 bases and 5 bases, there was a span of 10 bases. The CDR3 consists of 12 residues. Germline lookup yields CDR1 SGHRS and CDR2 YFSETQ. The CDR3, as DNA: TGCGCCAGCAGCGCGATCGTGAACGAGCAGTACTTC. It encodes CASSAIVNEQYF.

This sequence joins TRBV6-5 and TRBJ2-5, with 15 bases identical to TRBD2. Trimming cost V 7 bases and J 5 bases; bases outside gene matches: 5. From germline, CDR1 is MNHEY and CDR2 SVGAGI. CDR3 length: 15 residues. CDR3 nucleotide sequence: TGTGCCAGCATCGGACTAGCGGGGGGGCCTGAGACCCAGTACTTC. It yields the protein CASIGLAGGPETQYF.

This clone was counted a few times. The sample contains more than one DNA sequence encoding this CDR3. The J gene is TRBJ1-1, the V gene TRBV29-1; D remains ambiguous. The CDR3 loop spans 11 amino acids. V gave up 4 bases and J gave up 3 bases, with 6 bases separating them. From germline, CDR1 is SQVTM and CDR2 ANQGSEA. CDR3 bases: TGCAGCGTTGGTGGGGACACTGAAGCTTTCTTT. Its protein is CSVGGDTEAFF.

In this sample, this clone turned up a few times. The genes are TRBV10-3 and TRBJ1-3, with D maybe TRBD1 (5 bases). The CDR3 sequence is 16 residues long. Germline V lookup: CDR1 ENHRY, CDR2 SYGVKD. V lost 4 bases and J 0 bases, leaving 13 bases between the germline ends. In nucleotides, the CDR3 is TGTGCCATCAGTGCCGGGGGACCGAGCTCTGGAAACACCATATATTTT. As protein: CAISAGGPSSGNTIYF.

The chain recombines TRBV28 with TRBJ2-7; tentative D call: TRBD2 (5 bases). V was pared by 2 bases and J by 7 bases, with 9 bases between. The CDR3 has 12 residues. Germline values: CDR1 MDHEN, CDR2 SYDVKM. The DNA of the CDR3 is TGTGCCAGCAGTTTAACTACGGGGGAGCAGTACTTC. This translates into CASSLTTGEQYF. Supplemented by reference TRBV28 and TRBJ2-7, the full variable domain reads DVKVTQSSRYLVKRTGEKVFLECVQDMDHENMFWYRQDPGLGLRLIYFSYDVKMKEKGDIPEGYSVSREKKERFSLILESASTNQTSMYLCASSLTTGEQYFGPGTRLTVT.

The chain joins TRBV5-4 to TRBJ2-7, with D possibly TRBD1 on 6 matching bases. The CDR3 sequence is 14 residues long. V dropped 3 bases and J dropped 2 bases, with 12 bases sitting between them. Germline V CDR1 and CDR2: SGHNT, YYREEE (reference sequence). The CDR3 DNA is TGTGCCAGCAGCTCTTGGACAGCACCCTACGAGCAGTACTTC. It encodes CASSSWTAPYEQYF.

The V and J genes are TRBV19 and TRBJ2-1, with a possible D match to TRBD1 (6 bases). This CDR3 comprises 13 residues. CDR1 and CDR2 (germline): LNHDA, SQIVND (reference sequence). Trimming pared 8 bases from V and 9 bases from J, leaving 17 bases between. The CDR3 spells CASGGRGRGEQFF. The CDR3 nucleotides read TGTGCCAGTGGGGGCCGGGGCCGGGGTGAGCAGTTCTTC. The whole variable domain, filled in from reference TRBV19 and TRBJ2-1, reads DGGITQSPKYLFRKEGQNVTLSCEQNLNHDAMYWYRQDPGQGLRLIYYSQIVNDFQKGDIAEGYSVSREKKESFPLTVTSAQKNPTAFYLCASGGRGRGEQFFGPGTRLTVL.

The chain employs TRBV18 and TRBJ1-2, with D possibly being TRBD1 (6 bases). The CDR3 consists of 12 residues. Trimming removed 2 bases from V and 6 bases from J, with 7 bases in between. Germline V gene lookup returns CDR1 KGHSH and CDR2 LQKENI. Written as DNA, the CDR3 is TGTGCCAGCTCACCAGGACAGCATGGCTACACCTTC. Translation gives CASSPGQHGYTF.